A single sample gave rise to the 14 T cell receptor beta chains below, sequenced in a study of blood T cell repertoires in COVID-19 (TCRdb year 2020). Library construction relied on the immunoSEQ multiplex PCR assay. TCRdb carries this immuneACCESS record with in-frame sequences only. Its versions omit some clonotypes, under half of them owing to an unresolved V gene in the studies checked, with the rest unexplained. Counted in this sample were around 200,000 clones; around 87% of them appeared once. Roughly 2.5% of the sample is held by the ten biggest clonotypes. Sequencing was carried out using peripheral blood. The receptors here all came from a man in his forties with active or convalescent COVID-19.

J is TRBJ1-2 and V is TRBV6-2 or TRBV6-3; D call uncertain. The V end was cut by 2 bases, the J end by 4 bases, with 20 bases between. Germline CDR1 is MNHEY and CDR2 is SVGEGT. This CDR3 comprises 17 residues. The CDR3 DNA is TGTGCCAGCAGTTACCCCCTGGGGAGGACGGAAGGCTATGGCTACACCTTC. As protein: CASSYPLGRTEGYGYTF.

This chain joins TRBV3-1 (or the pseudogene TRBV3-2) and TRBJ2-2; 7 positions agree with TRBD1. Germline CDR1 LGHDT, CDR2 YNNKEL (reference sequence). The CDR3 runs 16 residues. V was pared by 0 bases and J by 9 bases, with 10 bases of the junction left unmatched. CDR3 sequence (DNA): TGTGCCAGCAGCCAAGAAAGGGGGCGGCCGCCTTGGGAGCTGTTTTTT. This translates into CASSQERGRPPWELFF.

This rearrangement joins TRBV3-1 (or the pseudogene TRBV3-2) to TRBJ1-2; TRBD1 matches 9 bases. There are 17 residues in the CDR3. Looked up from germline, CDR1 is LGHDT and CDR2 is YNNKEL (reference sequence). The J segment lost 7 bases and the V segment lost 2 bases, leaving 14 bases of the junction unmatched. The CDR3, as DNA: TGTGCCAGCAGCCAATATTCGGACAGGGGAGGTGTGAGTGGCTACACCTTC. This gives the protein CASSQYSDRGGVSGYTF.

The chain combines TRBV30 with TRBJ2-3, with 11 positions matching TRBD2. The V gene's germline CDR1 is GTSNPN and CDR2 SVGIG (reference sequence). The CDR3 length is 14 residues. V lost 4 bases and J lost 3; bases outside the gene matches: 3. In DNA form, the CDR3 reads TGTGCCTGGACCCGGACTAGCGGGACAGATACGCAGTATTTT. This gives the protein CAWTRTSGTDTQYF.

The chain carries TRBV2 and TRBJ2-3; tentatively, D is TRBD2 (5 bases). The CDR3 has 13 residues. Germline-derived CDR1 and CDR2 are SNHLY and FYNNEI. V dropped 8 bases and J dropped 2 bases, with 11 bases sitting between them. This CDR3 reads CASGRETTDTQYF. CDR3 sequence (DNA): TGTGCCAGCGGTCGGGAAACCACAGATACGCAGTATTTT.

The chain employs TRBV30 and TRBJ2-5, with TRBD1 matching 8 bases. Trimming cost V 0 bases and J 4 bases; bases outside gene matches: 7. Germline lookup yields CDR1 GTSNPN and CDR2 SVGIG (reference sequence). The CDR3 consists of 15 residues. CDR3 amino acids: CAWSVPGQVAETQYF. CDR3 coding DNA: TGTGCCTGGAGTGTACCGGGACAGGTAGCAGAGACCCAGTACTTC.

The chain couples TRBV10-2 to TRBJ2-5, with 8 nucleotides matching TRBD1. The germline gives CDR1 WSHSY, CDR2 SAAADI. The length of the CDR3 is 15 residues. J gave up 2 bases and V 6 bases, and 8 bases lay outside the gene matches. CDR3 sequence reads: CASRDRGVGQETQYF. CDR3 nucleotides: TGCGCCAGCAGAGACAGGGGCGTGGGGCAAGAGACCCAGTACTTC.

The rearrangement joins TRBV3-1 (or the pseudogene TRBV3-2) to TRBJ1-1; D not certain. The V end lost 5 bases, the J end lost 9 bases, and 13 bases lay between the germline ends. Per the germline V gene, CDR1 is LGHDT and CDR2 is YNNKEL (reference sequence). This CDR3 spans 12 amino acids. In nucleotides, the CDR3 is TGTGCCAGCAGCTTCACCCGGGATCAAGCTTTCTTT. This encodes CASSFTRDQAFF.

This clone has only one observation. V and J are TRBV18 and TRBJ2-1; 8 bases match TRBD2. Per germline, CDR1 KGHSH and CDR2 LQKENI. V was pared by 1 base and J by 5 bases, with 4 bases of the junction left unmatched. The CDR3 contains 15 residues. In DNA form, the CDR3 reads TGTGCCAGCTCACCACGGACGGGACTAGACAATGAGCAGTTCTTC. Its protein is CASSPRTGLDNEQFF.

The V gene is TRBV4-1, the J gene TRBJ2-3; 10 bases match TRBD2. J was trimmed by 2 bases and V by 0 bases; bases with no gene match: 5. The CDR3 is 17 residues long. Germline assignment: CDR1 MGHRA and CDR2 YSYEKL. CDR3 protein: CASSQDPLAGYTDTQYF. CDR3 sequence (DNA): TGCGCCAGCAGCCAAGATCCACTAGCGGGATACACAGATACGCAGTATTTT.

The chain recombines TRBV24-1 with TRBJ1-4; 10 nucleotides match TRBD1. Unmatched junction bases numbered 20, after V lost 0 bases and J lost 2 bases. CDR3 length: 23 residues. The germline V gene encodes CDR1 KGHDR and CDR2 SFDVKD. CDR3 nucleotides: TGTGCCACCAGTGATTTGCCGATTGGCAGGGACAGGGGTCTATGGGCGACTAATGAAAAACTGTTTTTT. Translation gives CATSDLPIGRDRGLWATNEKLFF.

This clone has just a few counts. The chain is built from TRBV7-9 and TRBJ2-5, with D tentatively TRBD1 (6 bases). V dropped 5 bases and J dropped 7 bases, with 20 bases sitting between them. CDR3 length: 15 residues. Germline lookup yields CDR1 SEHNR and CDR2 FQNEAQ (reference sequence). Here the CDR3 reads CASSLPSTGGGTQYF. CDR3 DNA sequence: TGTGCCAGCAGCCTACCTTCGACAGGCGGAGGGACCCAGTACTTC.

This clone was seen more than once but under ten times. The J gene is TRBJ1-2, the V gene TRBV7-2; TRBD1 might be the D (6 bases). CDR3 length: 13 residues. Germline loops: CDR1 SGHTA, CDR2 FQGNSA. Trimming removed 7 bases from V and 5 bases from J, with 14 bases in between. DNA for the CDR3: TGTGCCAGCACCACACAGGGTGGGTATGGCTACACCTTC. As protein: CASTTQGGYGYTF.

The rearrangement uses TRBV7-2 and TRBJ2-1, with TRBD2 matching over 13 bases. V gave up 2 bases and J gave up 10 bases; unmatched junction bases: 5. Germline CDR1 is SGHTA and CDR2 is FQGNSA. This CDR3 is built from 15 residues. The CDR3 sequence is CASSLIGLAGDEQFF. The CDR3 bases are TGTGCCAGCAGCTTAATCGGACTAGCGGGGGACGAGCAGTTCTTC.